Below are 9 T cell receptor beta chains sequenced from a single sample in a study of shared clonotypes between healthy human individuals (dated by TCRdb to about 2020). Libraries came from the immunoSEQ multiplex PCR assay. Held by TCRdb, this immuneACCESS table contains in-frame sequences only and omits some clones. Under half of the omission traces to an unresolved V gene where checked; the cause of the rest is unknown. The sample includes about 330,000 clones, with roughly 70% observed a single time. The ten biggest clones cover 10% of the sample. Sequenced material: memory CD4+ T cells sorted from blood. The cell subset or site label of this sample denotes: CD45RA-negative fraction. All receptors derive from a man aged 25-40 years in good health.

This clone was seen more than once but under ten times. The V gene is TRBV25-1, the J gene TRBJ2-1, with a tentative D call TRBD2 (6 bases). This CDR3 region has 15 residues. Germline CDR1 MGHDK, CDR2 SYGVNS. V shed 4 bases and J shed 4 bases, with 14 bases lying between them. The CDR3 reads CASSAPGGVYNEQFF. In DNA, the CDR3 is TGTGCCAGCAGTGCCCCCGGCGGGGTGTACAATGAGCAGTTCTTC.

In its sample, this clone was seen many times. The chain couples TRBV28 to TRBJ1-1, with a tentative D call TRBD1 (5 bases). The CDR3 length is 14 residues. Germline CDR1 and CDR2: MDHEN and SYDVKM. Trimming cost V 7 bases and J 3 bases, with 15 bases left between them. The CDR3 DNA reads as TGTGCCAGCAATCGGGACGGCTGGGACACTGAAGCTTTCTTT. Its translation: CASNRDGWDTEAFF.

The chain combines TRBV15 with TRBJ1-1; D not resolved. CDR3 size: 15 residues. The germline V and J ends were trimmed by 0 bases and 6 bases, with 14 bases remaining between them. Per germline, CDR1 LNHNV and CDR2 YYDKDF (reference sequence). The CDR3 sequence: CATSRELGGLSEAFF. Here the CDR3 DNA reads TGTGCCACCAGCAGAGAGCTGGGCGGTCTCTCTGAAGCTTTCTTT.

This clone appeared once. The J gene is TRBJ2-2, the V gene TRBV5-1; D unclear. V dropped 0 bases and J dropped 5 bases, with 11 bases sitting between them. The CDR3 has 15 residues. The germline V gene has CDR1 SGHRS and CDR2 YFSETQ. This chain's CDR3 is CASSLATTFTGELFF. The CDR3, as DNA: TGCGCCAGCAGCTTGGCCACTACCTTTACCGGGGAGCTGTTTTTT.

The rearrangement links TRBV21-1 to TRBJ2-5; the DNA was not used to check the table's D call, TRBD1. TRBV21-1 is flagged as a pseudogene. CDR3 length: 15 amino acids. CDR3 coding DNA: TGTGCCAGCAGCTCGGACAGGGATGACCGAGAGACCCAGTACTTC. Amino acid sequence: CASSSDRDDRETQYF.

This clone showed up just once. The chain combines TRBV9 with TRBJ2-2; D is possibly TRBD1 (6 bases). This CDR3 is built from 18 residues. The germline gives CDR1 SGDLS, CDR2 YYNGEE. Trimming cost V 0 bases and J 0 bases, with 15 bases left between them. CDR3 protein: CASSVATGPLSNTGELFF. CDR3 DNA: TGTGCCAGCAGCGTAGCTACAGGGCCCTTATCGAACACCGGGGAGCTGTTTTTT.

The J gene is TRBJ2-7, the V gene TRBV30, with unresolved D. CDR3 length: 16 amino acids. The germline CDR1 and CDR2 sequences are GTSNPN and SVGIG (reference sequence). The V end lost 0 bases, the J end lost 4 bases, and 19 bases lay between the germline ends. The CDR3 DNA follows: TGTGCCTGGAGTGTCCCCGATATGGGAATACGTTACGAGCAGTACTTC. The encoded protein is CAWSVPDMGIRYEQYF.

V gene TRBV5-6 combines with J gene TRBJ2-7; D gene uncertain. The CDR3 totals 15 residues. CDR1 is SGHDT, CDR2 YYEEEE, per germline. V lost 0 bases and J 2 bases, leaving 12 bases between the germline ends. The CDR3 DNA reads as TGTGCCAGCAGCTTGGAGTCCCAACTAACCTACGAGCAGTACTTC. As protein: CASSLESQLTYEQYF.

V usage is TRBV29-1 and J usage is TRBJ2-1; perhaps TRBD2 as D (6 bases). V was shortened by 7 bases and J by 8 bases, with 18 bases between the two germline ends. The CDR3 sequence is 13 residues long. Germline values: CDR1 SQVTM, CDR2 ANQGSEA. CDR3 sequence reads: CSGAPREDDEQFF. Here the CDR3 DNA reads TGCAGCGGCGCCCCCAGGGAGGACGATGAGCAGTTCTTC.